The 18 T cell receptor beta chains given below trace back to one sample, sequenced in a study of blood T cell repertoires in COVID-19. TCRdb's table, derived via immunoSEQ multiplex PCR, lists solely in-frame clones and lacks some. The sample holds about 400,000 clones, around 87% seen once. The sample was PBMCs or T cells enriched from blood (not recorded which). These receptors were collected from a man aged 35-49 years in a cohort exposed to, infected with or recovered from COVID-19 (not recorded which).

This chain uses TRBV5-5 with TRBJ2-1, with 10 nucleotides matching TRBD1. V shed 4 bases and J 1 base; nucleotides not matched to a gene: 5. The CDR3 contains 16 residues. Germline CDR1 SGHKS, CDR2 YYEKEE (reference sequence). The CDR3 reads CASSSDRGQSYNEQFF. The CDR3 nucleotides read TGTGCCAGCAGCAGCGACAGGGGGCAATCCTACAATGAGCAGTTCTTC. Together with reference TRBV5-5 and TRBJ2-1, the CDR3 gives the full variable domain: DAGVTQSPTHLIKTRGQQVTLRCSPISGHKSVSWYQQVLGQGPQFIFQYYEKEERGRGNFPDRFSARQFPNYSSELNVNALLLGDSALYLCASSSDRGQSYNEQFFGPGTRLTVL.

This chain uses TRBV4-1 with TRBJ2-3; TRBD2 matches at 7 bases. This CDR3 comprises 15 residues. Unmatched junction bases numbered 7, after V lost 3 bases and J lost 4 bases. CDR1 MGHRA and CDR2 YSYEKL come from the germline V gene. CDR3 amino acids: CASSHPGGGPDTQYF. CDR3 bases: TGCGCCAGCAGCCACCCGGGAGGAGGCCCAGATACGCAGTATTTT.

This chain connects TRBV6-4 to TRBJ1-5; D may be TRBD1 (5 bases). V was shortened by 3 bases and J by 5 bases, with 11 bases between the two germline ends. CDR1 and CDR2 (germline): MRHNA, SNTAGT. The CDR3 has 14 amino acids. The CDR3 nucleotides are TGTGCCAGCAGTGAGGGGCTTGAGTATCAGCCCCAGCATTTT. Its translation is CASSEGLEYQPQHF.

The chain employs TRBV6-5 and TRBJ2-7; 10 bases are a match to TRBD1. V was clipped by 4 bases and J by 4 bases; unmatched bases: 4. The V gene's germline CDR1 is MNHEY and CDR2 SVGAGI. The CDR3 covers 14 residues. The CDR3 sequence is CASSSGQGYYEQYF. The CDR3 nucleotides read TGTGCCAGCAGTTCGGGACAGGGGTATTACGAGCAGTACTTC.

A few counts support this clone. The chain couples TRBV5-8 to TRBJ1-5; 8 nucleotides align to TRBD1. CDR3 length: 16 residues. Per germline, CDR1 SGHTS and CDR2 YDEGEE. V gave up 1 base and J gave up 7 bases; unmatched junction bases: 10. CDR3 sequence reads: CASSLRAGGWEQPQHF. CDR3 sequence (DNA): TGTGCCAGCAGCTTGCGGGCAGGGGGCTGGGAACAGCCCCAGCATTTT. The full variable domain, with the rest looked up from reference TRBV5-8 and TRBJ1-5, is EAGVTQSPTHLIKTRGQQATLRCSPISGHTSVYWYQQALGLGLQFLLWYDEGEERNRGNFPPRFSGRQFPNYSSELNVNALELEDSALYLCASSLRAGGWEQPQHFGDGTRLSIL.

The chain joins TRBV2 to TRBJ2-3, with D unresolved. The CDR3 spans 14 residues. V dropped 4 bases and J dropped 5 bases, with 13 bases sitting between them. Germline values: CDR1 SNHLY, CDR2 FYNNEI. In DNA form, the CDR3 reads TGTGCCAGCAGTGGGATAGCCCCCCAAGATACGCAGTATTTT. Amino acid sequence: CASSGIAPQDTQYF.

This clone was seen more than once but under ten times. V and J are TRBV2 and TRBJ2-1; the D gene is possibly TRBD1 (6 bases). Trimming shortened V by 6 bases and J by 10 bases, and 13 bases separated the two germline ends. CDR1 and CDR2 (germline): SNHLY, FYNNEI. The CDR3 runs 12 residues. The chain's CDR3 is CASRKDSGEQFF. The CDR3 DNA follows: TGTGCCAGCAGGAAGGACAGCGGCGAGCAGTTCTTC.

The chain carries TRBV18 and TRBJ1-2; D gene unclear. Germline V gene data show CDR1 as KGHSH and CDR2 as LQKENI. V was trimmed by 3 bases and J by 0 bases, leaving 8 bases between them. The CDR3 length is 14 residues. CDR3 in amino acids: CASSPDTSNYGYTF. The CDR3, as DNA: TGTGCCAGCTCACCTGACACCTCTAACTATGGCTACACCTTC.

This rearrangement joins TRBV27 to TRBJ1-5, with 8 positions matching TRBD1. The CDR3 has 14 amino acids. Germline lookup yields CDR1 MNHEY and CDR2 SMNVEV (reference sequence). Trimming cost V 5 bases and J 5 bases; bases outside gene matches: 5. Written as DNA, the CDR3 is TGTGCCAGCAGTCCGGGACAGGCTTATCAGCCCCAGCATTTT. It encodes CASSPGQAYQPQHF.

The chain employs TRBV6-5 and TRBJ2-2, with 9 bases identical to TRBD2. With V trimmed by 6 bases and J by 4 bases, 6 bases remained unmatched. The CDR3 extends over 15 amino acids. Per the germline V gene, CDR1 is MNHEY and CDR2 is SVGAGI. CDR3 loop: CASSTHSGSTGELFF. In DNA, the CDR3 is TGTGCCAGCAGCACGCATAGCGGGAGCACCGGGGAGCTGTTTTTT.

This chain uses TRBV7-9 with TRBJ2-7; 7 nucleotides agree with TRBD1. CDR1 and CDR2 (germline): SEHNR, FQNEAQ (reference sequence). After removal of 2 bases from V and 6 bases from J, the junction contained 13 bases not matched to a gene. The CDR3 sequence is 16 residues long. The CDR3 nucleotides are TGTGCCAGCAGCTTACCCGGGACAGAAATTTTCGGCGAGCAGTACTTC. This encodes CASSLPGTEIFGEQYF.

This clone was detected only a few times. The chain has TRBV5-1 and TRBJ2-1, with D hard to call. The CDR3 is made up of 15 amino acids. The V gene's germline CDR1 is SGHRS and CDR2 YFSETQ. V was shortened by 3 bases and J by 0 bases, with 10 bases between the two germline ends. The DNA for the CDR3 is TGCGCCAGCAGCTCAGCGCTAAGCTCCTACAATGAGCAGTTCTTC. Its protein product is CASSSALSSYNEQFF.

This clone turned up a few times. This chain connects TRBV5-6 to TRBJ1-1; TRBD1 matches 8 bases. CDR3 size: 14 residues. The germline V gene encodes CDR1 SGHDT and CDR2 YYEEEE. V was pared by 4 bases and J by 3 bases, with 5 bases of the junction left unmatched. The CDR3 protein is CASSTRQGYTEAFF. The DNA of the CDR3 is TGTGCCAGCAGCACGAGACAGGGGTACACTGAAGCTTTCTTT.

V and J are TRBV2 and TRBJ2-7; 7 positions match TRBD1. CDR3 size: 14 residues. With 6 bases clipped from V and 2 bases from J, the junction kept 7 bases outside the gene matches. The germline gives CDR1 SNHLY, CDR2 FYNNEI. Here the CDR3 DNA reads TGTGCCAGCAGGAAGACAGGGTCTACCTACGAGCAGTACTTC. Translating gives CASRKTGSTYEQYF.

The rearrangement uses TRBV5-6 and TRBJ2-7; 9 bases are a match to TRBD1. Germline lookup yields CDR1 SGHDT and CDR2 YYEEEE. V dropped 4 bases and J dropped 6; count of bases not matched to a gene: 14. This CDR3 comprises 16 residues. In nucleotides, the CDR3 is TGTGCCAGCAGCCCGTCTCTTAGGACAGGGGACGGCGAGCAGTACTTC. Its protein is CASSPSLRTGDGEQYF.

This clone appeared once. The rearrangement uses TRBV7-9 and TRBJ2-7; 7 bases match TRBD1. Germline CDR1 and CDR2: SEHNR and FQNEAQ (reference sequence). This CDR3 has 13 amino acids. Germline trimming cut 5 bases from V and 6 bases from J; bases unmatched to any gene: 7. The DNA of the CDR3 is TGTGCCAGCAGCCCTAACACAGGGGCCGAGCAGTACTTC. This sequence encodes CASSPNTGAEQYF.

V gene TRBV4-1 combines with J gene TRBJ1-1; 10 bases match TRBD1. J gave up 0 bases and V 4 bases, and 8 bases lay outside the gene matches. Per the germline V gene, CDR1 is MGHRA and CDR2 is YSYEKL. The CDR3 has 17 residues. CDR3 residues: CASSPPDRGRMNTEAFF. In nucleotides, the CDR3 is TGCGCCAGCAGCCCGCCGGACAGGGGGAGAATGAACACTGAAGCTTTCTTT.

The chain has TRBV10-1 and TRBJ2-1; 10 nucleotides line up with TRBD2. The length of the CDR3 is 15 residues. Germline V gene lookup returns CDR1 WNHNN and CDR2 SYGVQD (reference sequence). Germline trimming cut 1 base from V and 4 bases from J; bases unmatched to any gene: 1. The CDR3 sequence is CASSELAGGYNEQFF. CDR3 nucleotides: TGCGCCAGCAGTGAGTTAGCGGGAGGATACAATGAGCAGTTCTTC.